These 20 T cell receptor beta chains were all obtained from the same sample, sequenced in a study of CD8 T cells in ankylosing spondylitis. Whole-study findings and limits: A motif of seven or eight highly homologous TCR beta variants was seen as apparently characteristic of ankylosing spondylitis blood.

No antigen has been assigned to these receptors. TCRdb independently ran MiXCR on the 5' RACE reads; one entry per CDR3 protein. The sample shows more than 650,000 distinct CDR3 sequences, approximately 12% of them seen only once. Sequences were obtained from blood, either unsorted or a sorted T cell fraction (not recorded which). The origin of the receptors is a male donor with ankylosing spondylitis.

The J gene is TRBJ2-1, the V gene TRBV20-1, with D possibly being TRBD2 (6 bases). V dropped 3 bases and J dropped 5 bases, with 14 bases sitting between them. This CDR3 has 14 amino acids. Germline V gene sequence: CDR1 DFQATT, CDR2 SNEGSKA (reference sequence). The CDR3 is CSAREGRVHNEQFF. DNA for the CDR3: TGCAGTGCTAGGGAGGGAAGGGTACACAATGAGCAGTTCTTC.

With regard to this clonotype: This sequence may be a read error, since a much larger clone differs from it by one base. The chain is built from TRBV6-1 and TRBJ1-1; D is possibly TRBD1 (6 bases). V was pared by 6 bases and J by 4 bases, with 15 bases between. Germline CDR1 is MNHNS and CDR2 is SASEGT. The CDR3 runs to 14 residues. The CDR3 DNA sequence: TGTGCCAGCAGAGCCTCCAGGGGAAGCACTGAAGCTTTCTTT. Encoded protein: CASRASRGSTEAFF.

This clonotype was counted at least ten times. The rearrangement links TRBV20-1 to TRBJ2-1, with 7 bases that match TRBD1. The V segment lost 0 bases and the J segment 2 bases; nucleotides outside the gene matches: 7. The CDR3 is made up of 16 amino acids. Germline CDR1 and CDR2: DFQATT and SNEGSKA (reference sequence). The CDR3 reads CSARDGGRGPYNEQFF. DNA for the CDR3: TGCAGTGCTAGAGATGGGGGAAGGGGGCCCTACAATGAGCAGTTCTTC.

The V call is TRBV20-1, the J call TRBJ2-3, with 10 positions matching TRBD2. This CDR3 has 16 residues. Germline V gene data show CDR1 as DFQATT and CDR2 as SNEGSKA (reference sequence). The ends lost 8 bases at V and 1 base at J; junction bases unmatched: 12. The CDR3 spells CSSPTLAGARTDTQYF. In nucleotides, the CDR3 is TGCAGTTCTCCAACGCTAGCGGGGGCCCGCACAGATACGCAGTATTTT.

Ten or more counts support this clonotype. V usage is TRBV29-1 and J usage is TRBJ2-5; D not certain. The germline gives CDR1 SQVTM, CDR2 ANQGSEA. The CDR3 loop spans 14 amino acids. V was pared by 4 bases and J by 1 base, with 13 bases between. The CDR3 DNA reads as TGCAGCGTTGTAGCTACCTGGGGCCAAGAGACCCAGTACTTC. Protein product: CSVVATWGQETQYF.

This clonotype was counted ten times or more. The chain links TRBV7-9 to TRBJ1-3; 7 nucleotides line up with TRBD1. Trimming removed 6 bases from V and 0 bases from J; junction bases left unmatched: 11. The CDR3 runs to 17 residues. The germline V gene has CDR1 SEHNR and CDR2 FQNEAQ (reference sequence). CDR3 nucleotide sequence: TGTGCCAGCAGTCGCGGGACAGCCTATTTCTCTGGAAACACCATATATTTT. This encodes CASSRGTAYFSGNTIYF. Together with reference TRBV7-9 and TRBJ1-3, the CDR3 gives the full variable domain: DTGVSQNPRHKITKRGQNVTFRCDPISEHNRLYWYRQTLGQGPEFLTYFQNEAQLEKSRLLSDRFSAERPKGSFSTLEIQRTEQGDSAMYLCASSRGTAYFSGNTIYFGEGSWLTVV.

This clonotype was recorded a few times. The chain recombines TRBV10-3 with TRBJ2-1; the match to TRBD2 covers 10 bases. CDR3 size: 16 residues. V was pared by 11 bases and J by 7 bases, with 17 bases of the junction left unmatched. CDR1 and CDR2 (germline): ENHRY, SYGVKD. This chain's CDR3 is CASNGEREGHGNEQFF. DNA of the CDR3: TGTGCCTCAAACGGTGAGCGGGAGGGCCATGGGAATGAGCAGTTCTTC.

This clonotype was recorded a few times. CDR3 bases: TGTGCCAGCAGCAACCTTAGCGGGGGCAATCAGCCCCAGCATTTT. Its translation is CASSNLSGGNQPQHF. This chain links TRBV6-2 or TRBV6-3 with TRBJ1-5, with D unresolved. The CDR3 contains 15 residues. Deletions cut 6 bases from V and 2 bases from J, with 14 bases between. The V gene's germline CDR1 is MNHEY and CDR2 SVGEGT.

This chain links TRBV20-1 with TRBJ2-7; D is possibly TRBD1 or TRBD2 (6 bases each). CDR1 and CDR2 from the germline V gene are DFQATT and SNEGSKA (reference sequence). This CDR3 is built from 13 residues. V was cut by 6 bases and J by 3 bases, with 15 bases left in between. The CDR3, as DNA: TGCAGTGCCGACGGGGGCCTGAACTACGAGCAGTACTTC. Translation: CSADGGLNYEQYF.

This clonotype was counted between two and nine times. V gene TRBV20-1 combines with J gene TRBJ2-7; no firm D call. The V gene lost 0 bases and the J gene lost 1 base, with 19 bases spanning the gap. This CDR3 spans 17 amino acids. Germline CDR1 is DFQATT and CDR2 is SNEGSKA (reference sequence). In nucleotides, the CDR3 is TGCAGTGCTAGAGATGCCCGCCGGCGGAGTTTTTCCTACGAGCAGTACTTC. Translation gives CSARDARRRSFSYEQYF.

The chain couples TRBV7-8 to TRBJ2-2; D might be TRBD2 (5 bases). The germline V and J ends were trimmed by 0 bases and 6 bases, with 17 bases remaining between them. The CDR3 extends over 17 amino acids. In germline, CDR1 is SGHVS, CDR2 FQNEAQ. This CDR3 reads CASSLARAPFSAGELFF. DNA of the CDR3: TGTGCCAGCAGCTTAGCGAGGGCCCCGTTTTCCGCCGGGGAGCTGTTTTTT.

This clonotype has at least ten counts. The rearrangement uses TRBV12-3 or TRBV12-4 and TRBJ1-4; 7 positions match TRBD1. V dropped 4 bases and J dropped 2; count of bases not matched to a gene: 4. The CDR3 is 15 amino acids. DNA for the CDR3: TGTGCCAGCAGTTGGTCGACAGGGACTAATGAAAAACTGTTTTTT. Amino acid sequence: CASSWSTGTNEKLFF.

This chain uses TRBV5-6 with TRBJ2-3; perhaps D is TRBD1 or TRBD2 (5 bases each). There are 18 residues in the CDR3. The V gene lost 3 bases and the J gene lost 0 bases, with 20 bases spanning the gap. CDR1 is SGHDT, CDR2 YYEEEE, per germline. CDR3 coding DNA: TGTGCCAGCAGCTCAAAGGGACGGATTCGGGCTAGCACAGATACGCAGTATTTT. This translates into CASSSKGRIRASTDTQYF.

There are a few counts of this clonotype. The gene calls are TRBV5-1 and TRBJ1-6; 12 bases agree with TRBD1. The CDR3 totals 19 residues. Per the germline V gene, CDR1 is SGHRS and CDR2 is YFSETQ. V trimming: 3 bases; J trimming: 4 bases; junction bases outside the gene matches: 11. The CDR3 region is CASSSGTGGSSTYNSPLHF. Written as DNA, the CDR3 is TGCGCCAGCAGCTCCGGGACAGGGGGCTCCTCTACATATAATTCACCCCTCCACTTT.

This clonotype was seen a few times. The chain's CDR3 is CSARDAQQGTDTEAFF. In nucleotides, the CDR3 is TGCAGTGCTAGAGACGCACAACAGGGGACGGACACTGAAGCTTTCTTT. The rearrangement joins TRBV20-1 to TRBJ1-1; TRBD1 matches 7 bases. Germline loops: CDR1 DFQATT, CDR2 SNEGSKA (reference sequence). With V trimmed by 0 bases and J by 3 bases, 10 bases remained unmatched. The CDR3 has 16 amino acids.

This clonotype occurred a few times. This chain links TRBV4-3 with TRBJ2-1; maybe TRBD1 (5 bases). Between the trimmed V and J ends, which lost 3 bases and 7 bases, there was a span of 10 bases. CDR1 is LGHNA, CDR2 YSLEER, per germline. This CDR3 is built from 13 residues. CDR3 loop: CASSHPRGNEQFF. The CDR3 nucleotides read TGCGCCAGCAGCCACCCAAGGGGTAATGAGCAGTTCTTC.

This clonotype has a handful of counts. The chain employs TRBV7-2 and TRBJ2-1; maybe TRBD1 (5 bases). This CDR3 region has 15 residues. Trimming removed 3 bases from V and 3 bases from J, with 12 bases in between. Germline CDR1 SGHTA, CDR2 FQGNSA. The CDR3 coding sequence is TGTGCCAGCAGCTTTACAGGTCTAAACTACAATGAGCAGTTCTTC. Residues: CASSFTGLNYNEQFF.

This clonotype was observed many times. V usage is TRBV12-3 or TRBV12-4 and J usage is TRBJ2-5, with 7 bases identical to TRBD1. The CDR3 is made up of 13 amino acids. The trim removed 6 bases at V and 2 bases at J, leaving 3 bases unmatched. The CDR3 DNA is TGTGCCAGCAGCGCGACAGGGCAAGAGACCCAGTACTTC. As protein: CASSATGQETQYF.

This chain links TRBV20-1 with TRBJ2-1; 9 bases align to TRBD1. Germline V gene sequence: CDR1 DFQATT, CDR2 SNEGSKA (reference sequence). J lost 4 bases, V lost 1 base, and 8 bases had no gene match. This CDR3 comprises 16 residues. The DNA for the CDR3 is TGCAGTGCTAGAGCCCTACAGGGGGCTCTATACAATGAGCAGTTCTTC. It translates to CSARALQGALYNEQFF.

This clonotype has ten or more counts. The chain employs TRBV20-1 and TRBJ1-5; D gene unclear. V was trimmed by 0 bases and J by 6 bases, leaving 12 bases between them. The CDR3 is 14 residues long. In germline, CDR1 is DFQATT, CDR2 SNEGSKA (reference sequence). For the CDR3, the DNA is TGCAGTGCTAGAGATGCGGGCGGTAGTCAGCCCCAGCATTTT. Translating it yields CSARDAGGSQPQHF.